This T cell receptor beta chain was documented in a study of neurological immune-mediated disorders. Findings and caveats of the study: Subjects shared no identical expanded-clone CDR3 amino acid sequences, suggesting private TCR-beta repertoires in all groups.

This clonotype was picked up many times. The antigen remains undetermined. Time point here: longitudinal time-point 2. PBMCs stored at -80 C, numbering 2 million, were the origin of the unsorted libraries. 5'RACE employing 10-nucleotide random UMIs yielded the cDNA. A single run covered 15-18 subjects with over 200 million TCR-beta sequences. TCRdb called the 5' RACE reads again in MiXCR, with one record for every CDR3 protein. The sample comprises some 45,000 distinct CDR3 sequences, over 10% of which are singletons, and about 4.9% rests with the top ten. The length of the CDR3 is 16 residues. CDR1 and CDR2 (germline): LNHNV, YYDKDF (reference sequence). V lost 1 base and J lost 2; bases outside the gene matches: 6.

The sequence came from a male donor with HTLV-1-associated myelopathy (HAM/TSP). This chain links TRBV15 with TRBJ2-3, with TRBD2 identical over 7 bases. Sample: PBMCs. CDR3 nucleotide sequence: TGTGCCACCAGCAGAGCGGAGCGGGGCGTCACAGATACGCAGTATTTT. It codes for CATSRAERGVTDTQYF.